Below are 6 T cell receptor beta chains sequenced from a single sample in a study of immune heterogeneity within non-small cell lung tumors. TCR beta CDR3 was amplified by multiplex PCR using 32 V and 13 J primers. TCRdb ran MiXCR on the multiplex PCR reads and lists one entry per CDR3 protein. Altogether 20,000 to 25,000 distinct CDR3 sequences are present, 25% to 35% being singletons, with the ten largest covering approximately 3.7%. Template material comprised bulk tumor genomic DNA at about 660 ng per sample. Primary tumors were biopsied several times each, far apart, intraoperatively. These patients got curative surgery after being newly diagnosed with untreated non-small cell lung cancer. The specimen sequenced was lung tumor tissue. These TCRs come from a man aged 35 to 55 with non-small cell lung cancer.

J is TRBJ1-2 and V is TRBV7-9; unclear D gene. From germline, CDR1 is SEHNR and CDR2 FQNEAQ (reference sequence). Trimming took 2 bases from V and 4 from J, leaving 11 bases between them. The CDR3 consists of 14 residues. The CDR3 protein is CASSLISGSYGYTF. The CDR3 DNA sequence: TGTGCCAGCAGCTTAATTTCTGGCAGCTATGGCTACACCTTC.

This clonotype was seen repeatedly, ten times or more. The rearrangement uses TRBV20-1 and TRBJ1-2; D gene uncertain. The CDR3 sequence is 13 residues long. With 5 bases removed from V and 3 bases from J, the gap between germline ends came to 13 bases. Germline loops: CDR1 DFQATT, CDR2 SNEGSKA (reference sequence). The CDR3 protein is CSAPSDFYYGYTF. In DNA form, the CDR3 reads TGCAGTGCTCCCTCGGACTTTTACTATGGCTACACCTTC.

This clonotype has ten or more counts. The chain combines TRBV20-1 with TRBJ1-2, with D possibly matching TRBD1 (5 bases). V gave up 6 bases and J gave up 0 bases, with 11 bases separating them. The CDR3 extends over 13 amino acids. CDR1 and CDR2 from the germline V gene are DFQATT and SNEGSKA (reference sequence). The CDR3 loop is CSARPGPNYGYTF. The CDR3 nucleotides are TGCAGTGCCAGACCGGGACCTAACTATGGCTACACCTTC.

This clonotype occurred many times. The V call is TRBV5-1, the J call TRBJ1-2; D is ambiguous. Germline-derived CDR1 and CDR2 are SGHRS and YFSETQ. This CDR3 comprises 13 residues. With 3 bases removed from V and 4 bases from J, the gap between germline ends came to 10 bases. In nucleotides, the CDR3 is TGCGCCAGCAGCTGGGGTATTGGCTATGGCTACACCTTC. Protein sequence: CASSWGIGYGYTF.

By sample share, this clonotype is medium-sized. CDR3 loop: CASSSQTYNEQFF. CDR3 in DNA: TGTGCCAGCAGTTCACAAACCTACAATGAGCAGTTCTTC. The rearrangement links TRBV12-3 or TRBV12-4 to TRBJ2-1; D is uncertain. The CDR3 is 13 amino acids. The germline V and J ends were trimmed by 4 bases and 2 bases, with 6 bases remaining between them.

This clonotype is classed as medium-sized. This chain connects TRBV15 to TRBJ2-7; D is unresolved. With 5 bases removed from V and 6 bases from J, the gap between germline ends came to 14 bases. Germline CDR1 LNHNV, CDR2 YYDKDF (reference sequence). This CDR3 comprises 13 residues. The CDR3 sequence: CATSLEPSVEQYF. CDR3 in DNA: TGTGCCACCAGCTTAGAGCCGAGCGTCGAGCAGTACTTC.